Below, one TCR beta chain is given with its context. This record belongs to a study of early T cells in non-severe SARS-CoV-2 infection. This CDR3 has 14 residues. CDR1 and CDR2 from the germline V gene are PRHDT and FYEKMQ (reference sequence). Between the trimmed V and J ends, which lost 3 bases and 0 bases, there was a span of 9 bases. Individual cDNA molecules received unique molecular identifiers. TCRdb passed the 5' RACE reads through MiXCR, listing each CDR3 protein once. The repertoire includes some 45,000 distinct CDR3 sequences, roughly 7% of them detected once, and just over 8% sits in the top ten.

The chain joins TRBV13 to TRBJ2-7; TRBD2 is a possible D gene (5 bases). The TCR sequence derives from an adult who was a healthcare worker with PCR-confirmed SARS-CoV-2 infection or an uninfected control (not recorded which). Sequenced input: whole blood. CDR3: CASSFGLSSYEQYF. CDR3 coding DNA: TGTGCCAGCAGCTTCGGACTCAGCTCCTACGAGCAGTACTTC.